These 28 T cell receptor beta chains were all obtained from the same sample, sequenced in a study of technical replicates of blood from a handful of donors. This table comes from immunoSEQ multiplex PCR, and its TCRdb copy is limited to in-frame clones, with some not included. The sample consists of around 80,000 clones, 98% of them appearing once. Sequenced input: T cells isolated from PBMCs. These receptors were obtained from a human donor in good health.

DNA for the CDR3: TGCGCCAGCAGCTTGGGTGCCTACTTACAAGAGACCCAGTACTTC. It translates to CASSLGAYLQETQYF. V gene TRBV5-1 combines with J gene TRBJ2-5; D is undetermined. Trimming took 0 bases from V and 2 from J, leaving 11 bases between them. The germline gives CDR1 SGHRS, CDR2 YFSETQ. This CDR3 has 15 residues.

The CDR3 bases are TGTGCCAGCAGCCAGGACTACAACACAGATACGCAGTATTTT. This gives the protein CASSQDYNTDTQYF. The V call is TRBV11-2, the J call TRBJ2-3; TRBD2 is a possible D gene (6 bases). Germline values: CDR1 SGHAT, CDR2 FQNNGV. The ends were cut back, 5 bases at V and 2 bases at J, with 11 bases in the middle. This CDR3 has 14 residues.

The chain couples TRBV6-1 to TRBJ1-3; tentative D call: TRBD1 (5 bases). Trimming removed 5 bases from V and 4 bases from J, with 15 bases in between. Germline V gene data show CDR1 as MNHNS and CDR2 as SASEGT. The CDR3 sequence is 15 residues long. The CDR3: CASSTRRGYGNTIYF. The CDR3 bases are TGTGCCAGCAGTACTCGGAGGGGATACGGAAACACCATATATTTT.

The V gene is TRBV6-4, the J gene TRBJ1-6, with D unclear. Germline V gene sequence: CDR1 MRHNA, CDR2 SNTAGT. V was shortened by 6 bases and J by 9 bases, with 6 bases between the two germline ends. The CDR3 is 11 amino acids. The CDR3 region has the DNA TGTGCCAGCAGATTTATTTCACCCCTCCACTTT. It is translated as CASRFISPLHF.

V gene TRBV9 combines with J gene TRBJ1-2, with 7 bases aligning to TRBD1. The CDR3 loop spans 16 amino acids. V shed 0 bases and J 11 bases; nucleotides not matched to a gene: 16. CDR1 SGDLS and CDR2 YYNGEE come from the germline V gene. The CDR3 sequence is CASSVDPGTARLGYTF. CDR3 nucleotide sequence: TGTGCCAGCAGCGTAGACCCCGGGACAGCCCGCCTAGGGTACACCTTC.

The V gene is TRBV25-1, the J gene TRBJ1-1; D possibly corresponds to TRBD1 (5 bases). V was pared by 6 bases and J by 0 bases, with 11 bases between. In germline, CDR1 is MGHDK, CDR2 SYGVNS. This CDR3 is built from 14 residues. The CDR3 sequence: CASRPGLMNTEAFF. The CDR3 nucleotides are TGTGCCAGCAGACCAGGGCTCATGAACACTGAAGCTTTCTTT.

This chain uses TRBV4-1 with TRBJ2-5; 7 bases fit TRBD1. The CDR3 is 14 residues long. V lost 4 bases and J lost 5; bases outside the gene matches: 7. From germline, CDR1 is MGHRA and CDR2 YSYEKL. CDR3 protein: CASSPQGGAETQYF. CDR3 nucleotide sequence: TGCGCCAGCAGCCCTCAAGGGGGCGCGGAGACCCAGTACTTC.

The J gene is TRBJ2-1, the V gene TRBV27, with 11 nucleotides matching TRBD2. This CDR3 contains 16 residues. CDR1 is MNHEY and CDR2 is SMNVEV in the germline V gene (reference sequence). V lost 5 bases to trimming and J lost 4 bases; unmatched junction nucleotides: 7. As DNA, the CDR3 is TGTGCCAGCAGTACTCTTTCTAGCGGGGGGTACAATGAGCAGTTCTTC. It yields the protein CASSTLSSGGYNEQFF.

The chain joins TRBV4-1 to TRBJ1-5; D not certain. The V end lost 0 bases, the J end lost 6 bases, and 12 bases lay between the germline ends. CDR1 MGHRA and CDR2 YSYEKL come from the germline V gene. The CDR3 extends over 15 amino acids. The CDR3, as DNA: TGCGCCAGCAGCCAAGATTCGGGGATCTCTCAGCCCCAGCATTTT. Its protein product is CASSQDSGISQPQHF.

The rearrangement links TRBV4-2 to TRBJ1-1; D is possibly TRBD1 (6 bases). V lost 5 bases and J 7 bases, leaving 20 bases between the germline ends. The CDR3 covers 15 residues. Germline lookup yields CDR1 LGHNA and CDR2 YNFKEQ. CDR3 DNA sequence: TGTGCCAGCAGCTTCCACAGGGAGTGGAGTGATGAAGCTTTCTTT. Its protein product is CASSFHREWSDEAFF.

This clone appeared a single time. CDR3 residues: CSVGGLAGETQYF. The CDR3 bases are TGCAGCGTCGGGGGGTTAGCCGGAGAGACCCAGTACTTC. This chain joins TRBV29-1 and TRBJ2-5; 7 bases fit TRBD2. Trimming took 6 bases from V and 4 from J; bases not matched to a gene: 8. Looked up from germline, CDR1 is SQVTM and CDR2 is ANQGSEA. The CDR3 covers 13 residues.

The chain joins TRBV21-1 to TRBJ1-5; the table gives TRBD1 as D, unverified against the DNA. TRBV21-1 has pseudogene status. The CDR3 has 16 residues. CDR3 nucleotides: TGTGCCAGCAGCCCCCTGGGCCAGGCTGGCAATCAGCCCCAGCATTTT. The encoded protein is CASSPLGQAGNQPQHF.

The chain combines TRBV13 with TRBJ1-3, with TRBD1 as a possible D gene (5 bases). V lost 5 bases, J lost 0 bases, and 11 bases lay in between. This CDR3 comprises 15 residues. Germline values: CDR1 PRHDT, CDR2 FYEKMQ (reference sequence). The CDR3 DNA sequence: TGTGCCAGCAGCACACCTAGGGGCTCTGGAAACACCATATATTTT. Translated: CASSTPRGSGNTIYF.

V gene TRBV2 combines with J gene TRBJ1-4; TRBD1 matches 9 bases. With V trimmed by 2 bases and J by 7 bases, 14 bases remained unmatched. The CDR3 runs to 18 residues. Per germline, CDR1 SNHLY and CDR2 FYNNEI. The CDR3, as DNA: TGTGCCAGCAGTGAACCCAAGACAGGGGGTGGATTAGGTGAAAAACTGTTTTTT. It codes for CASSEPKTGGGLGEKLFF.

The rearrangement joins TRBV7-6 to TRBJ2-7, with 11 bases that match TRBD2. From germline, CDR1 is SGHVS and CDR2 FNYEAQ. The V and J ends lost 5 bases and 6 bases, in that order; junction bases with no gene match: 6. The CDR3 is made up of 14 amino acids. This CDR3 reads CASSQLAGAVEQYF. In DNA, the CDR3 is TGTGCCAGCAGCCAACTAGCGGGAGCCGTCGAGCAGTACTTC.

The chain recombines TRBV19 with TRBJ2-1; D is possibly TRBD2 (6 bases). Trimming pared 9 bases from V and 4 bases from J, leaving 10 bases between. Germline V CDR1 and CDR2: LNHDA, SQIVND (reference sequence). The length of the CDR3 is 12 residues. Written as DNA, the CDR3 is TGTGCCAGCATGGAGGGTTACAATGAGCAGTTCTTC. Its protein is CASMEGYNEQFF. Full variable domain (remainder filled in from reference TRBV19 and TRBJ2-1): DGGITQSPKYLFRKEGQNVTLSCEQNLNHDAMYWYRQDPGQGLRLIYYSQIVNDFQKGDIAEGYSVSREKKESFPLTVTSAQKNPTAFYLCASMEGYNEQFFGPGTRLTVL.

The chain has TRBV4-1 and TRBJ2-1; 7 bases match TRBD2. J gave up 9 bases and V 1 base, and 3 bases lay outside the gene matches. The length of the CDR3 is 13 residues. Germline lookup yields CDR1 MGHRA and CDR2 YSYEKL. The CDR3 nucleotides are TGCGCCAGCAGCCAAGCCTGGACTAGTGAGCAGTTCTTC. It encodes CASSQAWTSEQFF.

The chain carries TRBV14 and TRBJ1-1; tentative D call: TRBD1 (5 bases). Trimming pared 3 bases from V and 10 bases from J, leaving 12 bases between. This CDR3 region has 12 residues. CDR1 and CDR2 (germline): SGHDN, FVKESK. The CDR3 sequence is CASSHYDGGAFF. The CDR3 region has the DNA TGTGCCAGCAGCCACTACGACGGGGGAGCTTTCTTT.

This clone was recorded only once. The rearrangement joins TRBV5-4 to TRBJ1-6, with D perhaps matching TRBD1 (5 bases). Deletions cut 6 bases from V and 9 bases from J, with 10 bases between. The CDR3 is 12 amino acids. Germline CDR1 is SGHNT and CDR2 is YYREEE (reference sequence). The CDR3 bases are TGTGCCAGCAACGGGGGTGGTTCACCCCTCCACTTT. Its translation: CASNGGGSPLHF.

The chain recombines TRBV7-8 with TRBJ1-5, with a weak D call TRBD1 (6 bases). V was clipped by 4 bases and J by 3 bases, with 10 bases between them. Germline values: CDR1 SGHVS, CDR2 FQNEAQ. CDR3 length: 14 amino acids. CDR3 DNA: TGTGCCAGCAGCTCACAGGGAAACAATCAGCCCCAGCATTTT. It is translated as CASSSQGNNQPQHF.

This chain uses TRBV30 with TRBJ1-5; 9 bases are a match to TRBD1. The CDR3 length is 14 residues. With 3 bases clipped from V and 3 bases from J, the junction kept 3 bases outside the gene matches. From germline, CDR1 is GTSNPN and CDR2 SVGIG (reference sequence). The chain's CDR3 is CAWSRDRANQPQHF. The CDR3 DNA sequence: TGTGCCTGGAGCCGGGACAGGGCCAATCAGCCCCAGCATTTT. Variable domain in full (rest from reference TRBV30 and TRBJ1-5): SQTIHQWPATLVQPVGSPLSLECTVEGTSNPNLYWYRQAAGRGLQLLFYSVGIGQISSEVPQNLSASRPQDRQFILSSKKLLLSDSGFYLCAWSRDRANQPQHFGDGTRLSIL.

DNA of the CDR3: TGTGCCAGCAGGAACTCGAACAGGAACACTGAAGCTTTCTTT. Translated: CASRNSNRNTEAFF. V gene TRBV6-4 combines with J gene TRBJ1-1; D remains unclear. Germline V gene data show CDR1 as MRHNA and CDR2 as SNTAGT. CDR3 length: 14 amino acids. V was pared by 6 bases and J by 1 base, with 12 bases between.

The chain couples TRBV5-1 to TRBJ2-3; tentatively, D is TRBD1 (5 bases). The CDR3 is made up of 13 amino acids. The V and J ends lost 4 bases and 7 bases respectively, with 13 bases between them. Germline V gene lookup returns CDR1 SGHRS and CDR2 YFSETQ. The CDR3 region is CASSLDRLNTQYF. CDR3 in DNA: TGCGCCAGCAGCCTTGACAGACTCAATACGCAGTATTTT.

The J gene is TRBJ2-7, the V gene TRBV29-1, with 9 bases matching TRBD1. The CDR3 loop spans 14 amino acids. Germline CDR1 is SQVTM and CDR2 is ANQGSEA. Losses at the gene ends were 4 bases for V and 6 bases for J; bases not matched to a gene: 10. The CDR3 nucleotides read TGCAGCGTTGTTCTCCCGGGACAGGGAGGCGAGCAGTACTTC. Encoded protein: CSVVLPGQGGEQYF.

This chain joins TRBV15 and TRBJ1-5, with 10 bases that match TRBD1. Trimming removed 3 bases from V and 5 bases from J; junction bases left unmatched: 10. Germline V lookup: CDR1 LNHNV, CDR2 YYDKDF (reference sequence). The CDR3 loop spans 17 amino acids. Written as DNA, the CDR3 is TGTGCCACCAGCAGCCCTCCGACAGGGGGCGGCGATCAGCCCCAGCATTTT. It specifies CATSSPPTGGGDQPQHF.

The rearrangement joins TRBV6-1 to TRBJ1-1; 7 bases are shared with TRBD1. Trimming at V came to 8 bases and at J to 1 base, leaving 25 bases not matched to a gene. Germline assignment: CDR1 MNHNS and CDR2 SASEGT. This CDR3 is 20 amino acids long. DNA for the CDR3: TGTGCCAGCGGTGTCCCGACAGTGTCGGGACAGAATACGCAGAACACTGAAGCTTTCTTT. This gives the protein CASGVPTVSGQNTQNTEAFF.

The V gene is TRBV2, the J gene TRBJ2-1; 7 bases line up with TRBD1. CDR1 is SNHLY, CDR2 FYNNEI, per germline. This CDR3 spans 13 amino acids. The junction had 6 bases not matched to a gene; V was cut back by 6 bases and J by 7 bases. The CDR3 loop is CASRTGLANEQFF. The CDR3 bases are TGTGCCAGCAGGACAGGGTTGGCGAATGAGCAGTTCTTC.

The V and J genes are TRBV15 and TRBJ1-4; D is undetermined. The length of the CDR3 is 15 residues. The germline V gene encodes CDR1 LNHNV and CDR2 YYDKDF (reference sequence). V lost 0 bases to trimming and J lost 5 bases, with 10 bases between them. DNA for the CDR3: TGTGCCACCAGCAGAGATGCTTCCAGAAATGAAAAACTGTTTTTT. Residues: CATSRDASRNEKLFF.